The clone carrying this TCR beta chain was seen at least ten times. A junction boundary mismatches the germline segment, possibly from a read error. The data derive from a study of naive and memory T cell subsets. Whole-blood samples were 2 to 2.5 ml of peripheral blood from healthy adult volunteers. An oligonucleotide containing a UMI was ligated to the 3' end of TCR cDNA. Reverse transcription used DNase-treated unsorted total RNA, aiming for about 1 to 1000 ng. Germline CDR1 SSHAT, CDR2 FNYEAQ (reference sequence). The CDR3 totals 16 residues. Reverse transcription of blood and skin TCR RNA was primed at alpha and beta constant regions. TCRdb redid the calling of the 5' RACE reads with MiXCR, one entry per CDR3 protein. The table has about 22,000 distinct CDR3 sequences, over 3.5% seen once.

This clonotype originated in a male donor in good health. The chain is built from TRBV7-7 and TRBJ2-2; 7 nucleotides line up with TRBD1. CDR3 loop: CASSFTGTANTGELFF. CDR3 sequence (DNA): TGTGCTAGCAGCTTCACCGGGACAGCGAACACCGGGGAGCTGTTTTTT. Looking up the rest from reference TRBV7-7 and TRBJ2-2 gives the full variable domain: GAGVSQSPRYKVTKRGQDVTLRCDPISSHATLYWYQQALGQGPEFLTYFNYEAQPDKSGLPSDRFSAERPEGSISTLTIQRTEQRDSAMYRCASSFTGTANTGELFFGEGSRLTVL.